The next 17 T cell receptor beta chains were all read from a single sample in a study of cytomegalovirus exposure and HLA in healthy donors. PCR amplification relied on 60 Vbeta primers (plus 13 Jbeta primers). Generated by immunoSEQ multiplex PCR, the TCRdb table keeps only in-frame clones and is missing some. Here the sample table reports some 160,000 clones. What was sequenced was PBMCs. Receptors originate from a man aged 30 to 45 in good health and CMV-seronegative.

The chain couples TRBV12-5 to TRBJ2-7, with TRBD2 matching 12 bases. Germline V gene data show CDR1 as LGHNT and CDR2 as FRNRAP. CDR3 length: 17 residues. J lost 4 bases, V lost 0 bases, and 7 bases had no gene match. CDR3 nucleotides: TGTGCTAGTGGTTTGGTTTCGACTAGCGGGAGTATATACGAGCAGTACTTC. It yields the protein CASGLVSTSGSIYEQYF.

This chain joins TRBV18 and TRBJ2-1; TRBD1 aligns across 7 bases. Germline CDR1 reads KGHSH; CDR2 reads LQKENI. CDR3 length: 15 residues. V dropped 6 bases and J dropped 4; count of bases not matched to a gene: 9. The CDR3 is CASSLRTGIYNEQFF. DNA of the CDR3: TGTGCCAGCTCCCTGAGGACAGGAATATACAATGAGCAGTTCTTC.

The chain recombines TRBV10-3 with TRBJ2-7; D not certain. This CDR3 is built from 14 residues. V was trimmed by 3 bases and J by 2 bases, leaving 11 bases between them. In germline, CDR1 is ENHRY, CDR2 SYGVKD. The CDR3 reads CAISEPARTYEQYF. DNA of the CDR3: TGTGCCATCAGTGAACCGGCCAGGACCTACGAGCAGTACTTC.

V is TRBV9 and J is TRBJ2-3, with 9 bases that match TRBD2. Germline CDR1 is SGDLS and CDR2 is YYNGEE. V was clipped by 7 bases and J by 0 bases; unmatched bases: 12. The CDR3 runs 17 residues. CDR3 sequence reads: CASHGGLAGTSTDTQYF. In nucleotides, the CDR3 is TGTGCCAGCCACGGAGGGCTAGCGGGAACTAGCACAGATACGCAGTATTTT.

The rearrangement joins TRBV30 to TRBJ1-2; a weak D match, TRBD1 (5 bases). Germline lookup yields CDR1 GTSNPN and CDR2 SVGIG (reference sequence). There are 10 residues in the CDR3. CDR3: CVGGDRGYTF. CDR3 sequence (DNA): TGTGTCGGGGGGGACCGGGGCTACACCTTC.

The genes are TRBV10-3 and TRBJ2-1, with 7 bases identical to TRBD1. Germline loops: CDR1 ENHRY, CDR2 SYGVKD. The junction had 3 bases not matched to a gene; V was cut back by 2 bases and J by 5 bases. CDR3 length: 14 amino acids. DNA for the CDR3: TGTGCCATCAGTGAGGACAGGGTGGACAATGAGCAGTTCTTC. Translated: CAISEDRVDNEQFF.

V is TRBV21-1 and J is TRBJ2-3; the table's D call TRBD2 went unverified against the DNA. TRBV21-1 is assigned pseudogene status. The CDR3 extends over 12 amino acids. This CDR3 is CASSKQLGTQYF. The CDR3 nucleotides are TGTGCCAGCAGCAAACAACTAGGGACGCAGTATTTT.

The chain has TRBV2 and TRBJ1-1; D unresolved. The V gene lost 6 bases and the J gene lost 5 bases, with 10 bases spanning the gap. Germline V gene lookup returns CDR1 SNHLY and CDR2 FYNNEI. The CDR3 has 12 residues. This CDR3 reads CASRERRTEAFF. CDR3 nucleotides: TGTGCCAGCAGGGAGCGTCGGACTGAAGCTTTCTTT. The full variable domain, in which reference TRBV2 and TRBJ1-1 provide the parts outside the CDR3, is EPEVTQTPSHQVTQMGQEVILRCVPISNHLYFYWYRQILGQKVEFLVSFYNNEISEKSEIFDDQFSVERPDGSNFTLKIRSTKLEDSAMYFCASRERRTEAFFGQGTRLTVV.

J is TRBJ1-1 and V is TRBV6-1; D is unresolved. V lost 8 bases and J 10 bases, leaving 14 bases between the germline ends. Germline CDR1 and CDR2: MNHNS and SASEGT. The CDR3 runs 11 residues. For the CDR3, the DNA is TGTGCCAGCTCCTCTAATGTTCGAGCTTTCTTT. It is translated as CASSSNVRAFF.

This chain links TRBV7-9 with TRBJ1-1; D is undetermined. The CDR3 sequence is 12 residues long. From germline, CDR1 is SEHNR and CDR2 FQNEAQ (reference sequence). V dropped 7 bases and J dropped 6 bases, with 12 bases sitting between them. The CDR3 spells CASTRLDSEAFF. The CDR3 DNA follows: TGTGCCAGCACCAGACTAGATTCTGAAGCTTTCTTT.

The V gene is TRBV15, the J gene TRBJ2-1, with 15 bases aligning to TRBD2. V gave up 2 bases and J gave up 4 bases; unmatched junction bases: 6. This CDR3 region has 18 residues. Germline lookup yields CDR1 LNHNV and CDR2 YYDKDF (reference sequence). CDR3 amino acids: CATSRPPGLAGGYNEQFF. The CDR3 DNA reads TGTGCCACCAGCAGACCTCCGGGACTAGCGGGAGGTTACAATGAGCAGTTCTTC. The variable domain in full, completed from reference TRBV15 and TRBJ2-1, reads DAMVIQNPRYQVTQFGKPVTLSCSQTLNHNVMYWYQQKSSQAPKLLFHYYDKDFNNEADTPDNFQSRRPNTSFCFLDIRSPGLGDTAMYLCATSRPPGLAGGYNEQFFGPGTRLTVL.

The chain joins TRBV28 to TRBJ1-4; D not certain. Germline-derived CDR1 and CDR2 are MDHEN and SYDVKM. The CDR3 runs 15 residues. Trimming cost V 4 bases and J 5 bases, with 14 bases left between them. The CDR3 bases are TGTGCCAGCAGTTCGTCCGGGAGAATAAATGAAAAACTGTTTTTT. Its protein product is CASSSSGRINEKLFF.

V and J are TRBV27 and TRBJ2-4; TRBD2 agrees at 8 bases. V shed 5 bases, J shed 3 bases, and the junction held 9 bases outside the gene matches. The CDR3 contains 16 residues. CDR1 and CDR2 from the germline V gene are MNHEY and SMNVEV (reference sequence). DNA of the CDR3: TGTGCCAGCAGTCGCGGGACTAGACTCGACAAAAACATTCAGTACTTC. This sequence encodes CASSRGTRLDKNIQYF.

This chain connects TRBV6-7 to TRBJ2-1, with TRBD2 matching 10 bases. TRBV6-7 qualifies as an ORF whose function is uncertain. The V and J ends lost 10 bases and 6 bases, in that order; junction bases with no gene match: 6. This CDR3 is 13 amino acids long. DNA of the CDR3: TGTGCCAACGAAGGACTAGCGGCCAATGAGCAGTTCTTC. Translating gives CANEGLAANEQFF.

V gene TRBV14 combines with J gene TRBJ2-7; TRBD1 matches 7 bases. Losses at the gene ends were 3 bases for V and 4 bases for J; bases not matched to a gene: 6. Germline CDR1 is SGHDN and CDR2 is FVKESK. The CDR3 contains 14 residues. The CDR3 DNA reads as TGTGCCAGCAGCCATGCCGGGACAGTATACGAGCAGTACTTC. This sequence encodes CASSHAGTVYEQYF. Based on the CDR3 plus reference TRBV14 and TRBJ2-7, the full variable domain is EAGVTQFPSHSVIEKGQTVTLRCDPISGHDNLYWYRRVMGKEIKFLLHFVKESKQDESGMPNNRFLAERTGGTYSTLKVQPAELEDSGVYFCASSHAGTVYEQYFGPGTRLTVT.

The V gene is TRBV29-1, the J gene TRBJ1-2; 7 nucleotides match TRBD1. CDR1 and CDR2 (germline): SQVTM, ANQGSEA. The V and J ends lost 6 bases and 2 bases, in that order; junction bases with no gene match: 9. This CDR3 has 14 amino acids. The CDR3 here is CSVAPGTVNYGYTF. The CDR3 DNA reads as TGCAGCGTCGCTCCAGGGACAGTGAACTATGGCTACACCTTC.

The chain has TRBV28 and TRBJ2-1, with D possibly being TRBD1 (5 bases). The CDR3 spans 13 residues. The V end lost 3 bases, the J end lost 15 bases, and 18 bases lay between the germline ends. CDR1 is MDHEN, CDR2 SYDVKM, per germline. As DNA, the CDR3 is TGTGCCAGCAGTTTCCCCTGGCAGGTGGGGCTGTTCTTC. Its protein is CASSFPWQVGLFF.